This entry lists 28 T cell receptor beta chains sequenced from one sample in a study of blood T cell repertoires in COVID-19. Profiling relied on immunoSEQ multiplex PCR, and the TCRdb table lists in-frame clones only, not all of them. Seen here are more than 80,000 clones, around 86% observed once, and the top ten hold more than 4%. Sequencing used peripheral blood. These receptors were taken from a man aged 35 to 55 with acute or convalescent COVID-19.

This clone was seen only once. J is TRBJ2-3 and V is TRBV5-4; 10 nucleotides agree with TRBD2. V lost 7 bases, J lost 4 bases, and 9 bases stayed unmatched. In germline, CDR1 is SGHNT, CDR2 YYREEE (reference sequence). The CDR3 loop spans 15 amino acids. For the CDR3, the DNA is TGTGCCAGCCATGAGGTAGCGGGGGGCTCAGATACGCAGTATTTT. As protein: CASHEVAGGSDTQYF. The entire variable domain, with the rest obtained from reference TRBV5-4 and TRBJ2-3, is as follows: ETGVTQSPTHLIKTRGQQVTLRCSSQSGHNTVSWYQQALGQGPQFIFQYYREEENGRGNFPPRFSGLQFPNYSSELNVNALELDDSALYLCASHEVAGGSDTQYFGPGTRLTVL.

V is TRBV6-1 and J is TRBJ1-5; perhaps TRBD1 as D (5 bases). Per germline, CDR1 MNHNS and CDR2 SASEGT. The germline V and J ends were trimmed by 2 bases and 7 bases, with 15 bases remaining between them. The CDR3 runs to 15 residues. The DNA of the CDR3 is TGTGCCAGCAGTGAAAACCCGCATCAGGGACAGCCCCAGCATTTT. This codes for CASSENPHQGQPQHF.

The chain has TRBV2 and TRBJ1-1; 9 nucleotides line up with TRBD1. The CDR3 has 17 amino acids. The V gene's germline CDR1 is SNHLY and CDR2 FYNNEI. J lost 1 base, V lost 5 bases, and 11 bases had no gene match. CDR3 sequence reads: CASSQTGGNLGNTEAFF. The CDR3 nucleotides are TGTGCCAGCAGTCAAACAGGGGGCAATTTGGGGAACACTGAAGCTTTCTTT.

This chain connects TRBV27 to TRBJ2-1; 10 bases line up with TRBD1. V gave up 4 bases and J gave up 6 bases; unmatched junction bases: 12. This CDR3 is 17 amino acids long. The V gene's germline CDR1 is MNHEY and CDR2 SMNVEV (reference sequence). The CDR3 coding sequence is TGTGCCAGCAGTTCAGCTTATCCGGGACAGGGGTCCAATGAGCAGTTCTTC. Protein: CASSSAYPGQGSNEQFF.

The rearrangement joins TRBV20-1 to TRBJ2-1, with D possibly being TRBD1 (5 bases). Germline-derived CDR1 and CDR2 are DFQATT and SNEGSKA (reference sequence). V was trimmed by 3 bases and J by 7 bases, leaving 16 bases between them. The CDR3 spans 14 residues. The CDR3 DNA follows: TGCAGTGCTAGTTTCAGGGTAGTTCTGAATGAGCAGTTCTTC. Translation gives CSASFRVVLNEQFF.

A single count supports this clone. The chain joins TRBV27 to TRBJ1-6; D is possibly TRBD1 (5 bases). V lost 2 bases and J 7 bases, leaving 15 bases between the germline ends. This CDR3 is 16 amino acids long. CDR1 MNHEY and CDR2 SMNVEV come from the germline V gene (reference sequence). CDR3 in amino acids: CASSLPRGGENSPLHF. The CDR3 nucleotides read TGTGCCAGCAGTTTACCCCGGGGGGGAGAGAATTCACCCCTCCACTTT.

The CDR3 region is CASSYFRLAGGLSEQFF. CDR3 nucleotide sequence: TGTGCCAGCAGTTACTTCCGACTAGCGGGGGGCCTGTCCGAGCAGTTCTTC. The chain has TRBV6-2 or TRBV6-3 and TRBJ2-1, with TRBD2 matching 13 bases. This CDR3 spans 17 amino acids. The junction had 10 bases not matched to a gene; V was cut back by 1 base and J by 10 bases. The germline gives CDR1 MNHEY, CDR2 SVGEGT.

This rearrangement joins TRBV10-3 to TRBJ1-1; a weak D match, TRBD1 (6 bases). Germline V gene lookup returns CDR1 ENHRY and CDR2 SYGVKD. V lost 3 bases and J 0 bases, leaving 17 bases between the germline ends. The CDR3 is made up of 17 amino acids. CDR3 bases: TGTGCCATCAGTGATGGGGGGGCAATACTCATGAACACTGAAGCTTTCTTT. Encoded protein: CAISDGGAILMNTEAFF.

V is TRBV15 and J is TRBJ2-7; 11 bases match TRBD2. Germline CDR1 is LNHNV and CDR2 is YYDKDF (reference sequence). The CDR3 length is 16 residues. V dropped 0 bases and J dropped 3; count of bases not matched to a gene: 4. This chain's CDR3 is CATSRDFTSGSYEQYF. The CDR3 DNA reads as TGTGCCACCAGCAGAGATTTTACTAGCGGGAGCTACGAGCAGTACTTC.

CDR3 DNA sequence: TGTGCCAGCAGTTCAAAAACCTTTAACCGACAGGGGGCAAGGAACACTGAAGCTTTCTTT. Translation gives CASSSKTFNRQGARNTEAFF. This chain uses TRBV27 with TRBJ1-1; TRBD1 matches 10 bases. This CDR3 comprises 20 residues. The germline gives CDR1 MNHEY, CDR2 SMNVEV (reference sequence). Germline trimming cut 4 bases from V and 1 base from J; bases unmatched to any gene: 18.

This sequence joins TRBV30 and TRBJ2-5; D might be TRBD2 (6 bases). This CDR3 comprises 14 residues. Germline V CDR1 and CDR2: GTSNPN, SVGIG (reference sequence). Trimming shortened V by 2 bases and J by 2 bases, and 12 bases separated the two germline ends. CDR3 bases: TGTGCCTGGAGTCGGGTCGGGGGACAAGAGACCCAGTACTTC. Translated, it gives CAWSRVGGQETQYF.

The chain combines TRBV30 with TRBJ1-5; D possibly corresponds to TRBD1 (5 bases). CDR3 length equals 13 residues. V was clipped by 2 bases and J by 9 bases, with 14 bases between them. Germline CDR1 and CDR2: GTSNPN and SVGIG (reference sequence). CDR3 nucleotide sequence: TGTGCCTGGAGTCGGGGGACGCAGGGGCCCCAGCATTTT. Translated: CAWSRGTQGPQHF. Variable domain in full (rest from reference TRBV30 and TRBJ1-5): SQTIHQWPATLVQPVGSPLSLECTVEGTSNPNLYWYRQAAGRGLQLLFYSVGIGQISSEVPQNLSASRPQDRQFILSSKKLLLSDSGFYLCAWSRGTQGPQHFGDGTRLSIL.

This clone has more than one count but fewer than ten. The genes are TRBV10-3 and TRBJ2-5, with 7 nucleotides matching TRBD1. Looked up from germline, CDR1 is ENHRY and CDR2 is SYGVKD. V lost 10 bases, J lost 6 bases, and 11 bases stayed unmatched. CDR3 length: 13 residues. The CDR3 DNA sequence: TGTGCCACCTTCGATGACAGGGCGAAGACCCAGTACTTC. It translates to CATFDDRAKTQYF.

The chain uses TRBV10-2 and TRBJ2-1; D perhaps matches TRBD1 (5 bases). The CDR3 consists of 12 residues. The ends were cut back, 5 bases at V and 9 bases at J, with 11 bases in the middle. The germline V gene has CDR1 WSHSY and CDR2 SAAADI. The CDR3 is CASSTGRGEQFF. The CDR3 DNA sequence: TGCGCCAGCAGTACAGGCCGCGGTGAGCAGTTCTTC.

This clone was seen only once. The chain carries TRBV5-4 and TRBJ1-2; no reliable D call. Germline values: CDR1 SGHNT, CDR2 YYREEE (reference sequence). This CDR3 is built from 15 residues. The V end lost 5 bases, the J end lost 0 bases, and 14 bases lay between the germline ends. The CDR3 DNA sequence: TGTGCCAGCAGTTCTCCTCAGGAAGCTAACTATGGCTACACCTTC. Translation gives CASSSPQEANYGYTF.

This chain uses TRBV19 with TRBJ2-7; D unclear. Trimming took off 9 bases at V and 8 bases at J, with 14 bases between the two ends. CDR3 length: 11 amino acids. CDR1 and CDR2 (germline): LNHDA, SQIVND (reference sequence). The CDR3 nucleotides read TGTGCCAGCCTCCGTAAACTACAGCAGTACTTC. This gives the protein CASLRKLQQYF.

The rearrangement uses TRBV30 and TRBJ1-3; the match to TRBD1 covers 11 bases. Losses at the gene ends were 2 bases for V and 2 bases for J; bases not matched to a gene: 2. The CDR3 runs 15 residues. The V gene's germline CDR1 is GTSNPN and CDR2 SVGIG (reference sequence). The CDR3 DNA reads as TGTGCCTGGAGTTGGGGACAGGGGGCTGGAAACACCATATATTTT. Its translation is CAWSWGQGAGNTIYF. Full variable domain (remainder filled in from reference TRBV30 and TRBJ1-3): SQTIHQWPATLVQPVGSPLSLECTVEGTSNPNLYWYRQAAGRGLQLLFYSVGIGQISSEVPQNLSASRPQDRQFILSSKKLLLSDSGFYLCAWSWGQGAGNTIYFGEGSWLTVV.

This rearrangement joins TRBV7-3 to TRBJ2-3; no firm D call. Deletions cut 5 bases from V and 1 base from J, with 13 bases between. CDR3 size: 15 residues. Germline V gene sequence: CDR1 SGHTA, CDR2 FQGTGA. The CDR3 reads CASSTMGSRTDTQYF. The CDR3 DNA sequence: TGTGCCAGCAGCACAATGGGCTCCCGCACAGATACGCAGTATTTT.

This sequence joins TRBV3-1 (or the pseudogene TRBV3-2) and TRBJ1-6; D gene ambiguous. Germline CDR1 is LGHDT and CDR2 is YNNKEL (reference sequence). Between the trimmed V and J ends, which lost 2 bases and 7 bases, there was a span of 9 bases. The CDR3 spans 14 residues. The DNA of the CDR3 is TGTGCCAGCAGCCAACACTTCTTGAATTCACCCCTCCACTTT. Its translation: CASSQHFLNSPLHF.

The rearrangement links TRBV9 to TRBJ1-1; TRBD1 agrees at 9 bases. V lost 5 bases to trimming and J lost 2 bases; unmatched junction nucleotides: 4. Germline V gives CDR1 SGDLS, CDR2 YYNGEE. This CDR3 has 14 amino acids. This CDR3 is CASRPTGGNTEAFF. The DNA for the CDR3 is TGTGCCAGCAGACCGACAGGGGGTAACACTGAAGCTTTCTTT.

The chain employs TRBV15 and TRBJ2-1; D perhaps matches TRBD2 (6 bases). V was pared by 2 bases and J by 0 bases, with 17 bases between. This CDR3 is built from 18 residues. The germline V gene encodes CDR1 LNHNV and CDR2 YYDKDF (reference sequence). This CDR3 reads CATSRPLLGGSSYNEQFF. In nucleotides, the CDR3 is TGTGCCACCAGCAGACCCCTACTGGGGGGTAGCTCCTACAATGAGCAGTTCTTC.

The chain carries TRBV7-8 and TRBJ2-4, with TRBD1 matching 8 bases. V was clipped by 5 bases and J by 0 bases; unmatched bases: 3. Germline assignment: CDR1 SGHVS and CDR2 FQNEAQ. The CDR3 runs 15 residues. This CDR3 is CASSAGGSAKNIQYF. Here the CDR3 DNA reads TGTGCCAGCAGCGCAGGGGGCTCAGCCAAAAACATTCAGTACTTC.

This clone showed up just a few times. V usage is TRBV3-1 (or the pseudogene TRBV3-2) and J usage is TRBJ1-5, with a weak D call TRBD1 (6 bases). Germline values: CDR1 LGHDT, CDR2 YNNKEL (reference sequence). This CDR3 contains 14 residues. V was shortened by 3 bases and J by 3 bases, with 9 bases between the two germline ends. This CDR3 reads CASSQDSNNQPQHF. The CDR3 DNA reads TGTGCCAGCAGCCAGGACAGCAACAATCAGCCCCAGCATTTT.

This rearrangement joins TRBV3-1 (or the pseudogene TRBV3-2) to TRBJ2-3; 7 bases line up with TRBD2. The germline V gene encodes CDR1 LGHDT and CDR2 YNNKEL (reference sequence). This CDR3 contains 15 residues. V lost 1 base to trimming and J lost 8 bases; unmatched junction nucleotides: 9. For the CDR3, the DNA is TGTGCCAGCAGCCAAGCAACGGGGGGTTTGGGTACGCAGTATTTT. Its protein product is CASSQATGGLGTQYF.

This chain uses TRBV9 with TRBJ1-3, with D perhaps matching TRBD1 (5 bases). The CDR3 length is 17 residues. V lost 4 bases and J lost 2, with 19 bases in between. The germline V gene encodes CDR1 SGDLS and CDR2 YYNGEE. CDR3 sequence: CASSPTGGGYTGNTIYF. DNA of the CDR3: TGTGCCAGCAGCCCCACGGGCGGGGGATACACTGGAAACACCATATATTTT.

The gene calls are TRBV19 and TRBJ1-5; TRBD1 agrees at 11 bases. The CDR3 has 18 residues. The ends lost 7 bases at V and 1 base at J; junction bases unmatched: 12. CDR1 and CDR2 (germline): LNHDA, SQIVND (reference sequence). The CDR3 spells CASNDPGQGGYSNQPQHF. For the CDR3, the DNA is TGTGCCAGTAACGACCCGGGACAGGGGGGATACAGCAATCAGCCCCAGCATTTT.

The chain couples TRBV19 to TRBJ1-2, with D possibly TRBD1 on 5 matching bases. Trimming cost V 0 bases and J 2 bases, with 10 bases left between them. There are 15 residues in the CDR3. Germline CDR1 LNHDA, CDR2 SQIVND (reference sequence). CDR3 DNA: TGTGCCAGTAGTATAGAGGGCCGGGGGAACTATGGCTACACCTTC. Translation: CASSIEGRGNYGYTF.

About this clone itself: The same CDR3 can be traced to other DNA sequences in this sample. The CDR3 spells CASSPETENEKLFF. Here the CDR3 DNA reads TGTGCCAGCTCACCAGAGACGGAGAATGAAAAACTGTTTTTT. The chain has TRBV18 and TRBJ1-4; D is undetermined. Germline values: CDR1 KGHSH, CDR2 LQKENI. The CDR3 spans 14 residues. Trimming stripped 2 bases from V and 5 bases from J, with 9 bases between.